The present TCR beta chain was sequenced within a study of vaccination and CD4 T cells after COVID-19. Overall study: Median time from COVID diagnosis to post-COVID sampling was about 100 days (35 to 161). The authors exposed cells to overlapping spike peptides derived from SARS-CoV-2, HCoV-NL63, HCoV-OC43 and HCoV-229E.

Comment on this clonotype: Its specificity is unknown.

The Oncomine TCR Beta short-read assay sequenced DNA from cultured CD4+ T cells. TCRdb fed the PCR reads into MiXCR, producing one record per CDR3 protein. Among approximately 22,000 distinct CDR3 sequences listed, 35% to 45% were seen once. Documented time point: late sampling 161 to 241 days after vaccination in a few convalescent patients. The treatment: roughly 10-day PBMC culture with coronavirus spike peptide pools or control peptides (ViraFEST assay). The dates of positive PCR tests extended from March through December 2020 and came before the US Alpha, Beta and Delta variants. The sequence derives from a human donor who had recovered from COVID-19. The sequencing here drew on CD4+ T cells from blood, cultured in vitro, taken about 7 months after SARS-CoV-2 vaccination.

The DNA of the CDR3 is TGTGCCAGCTCACTTACAGGGGATCGGATCCAGCCCCAGCATTTT. Protein sequence: CASSLTGDRIQPQHF. The chain couples TRBV18 to TRBJ1-5, with 7 bases lining up with TRBD1. Per the germline V gene, CDR1 is KGHSH and CDR2 is LQKENI. The CDR3 spans 15 residues. After removal of 4 bases from V and 7 bases from J, the junction contained 10 bases not matched to a gene.